A single sample is the source of the 10 T cell receptor beta chains below, sequenced in a study of blood T cells in healthy people across ages. It was with a sample-barcoded 5' primer and a J-beta primer mix that a second PCR of about 7 to 12 cycles was run. Via MiXCR, TCRdb re-called the 5' RACE reads, giving one row per CDR3 protein. The sample includes 750,000 to 950,000 distinct CDR3 sequences, 25% to 30% seen only once; the top ten take about 3%. These data are also associated with another study on T cells of mothers and their children.

The sample taken for sequencing was blood. The source of these receptors is a boy under 18 in good health.

CDR3 sequence: CASTVLAGGPYEQYF. For the CDR3, the DNA is TGCGCCAGCACCGTCCTAGCGGGGGGGCCCTACGAGCAGTACTTC. V is TRBV23-1 and J is TRBJ2-7; 12 nucleotides line up with TRBD2. TRBV23-1 is an ORF; its function is uncertain. CDR3 length: 15 amino acids. The J segment lost 2 bases and the V segment lost 7 bases, leaving 6 bases of the junction unmatched.

The chain combines TRBV29-1 with TRBJ1-1; tentative D call: TRBD1 (5 bases). Germline V CDR1 and CDR2: SQVTM, ANQGSEA. The CDR3 totals 13 residues. Between the trimmed V and J ends, which lost 8 bases and 1 base, there was a span of 14 bases. This chain's CDR3 is CSLSLGPNTEAFF. In nucleotides, the CDR3 is TGCAGCCTCTCTCTGGGACCGAACACTGAAGCTTTCTTT.

This clonotype was seen a handful of times. The genes are TRBV7-2 and TRBJ1-1; D not resolved. The germline gives CDR1 SGHTA, CDR2 FQGNSA. Between the trimmed V and J ends, which lost 5 bases and 10 bases, there was a span of 17 bases. The CDR3 is 13 amino acids. The chain's CDR3 is CASSPRTEGSAFF. The CDR3, as DNA: TGTGCCAGCAGCCCACGTACAGAGGGTTCAGCTTTCTTT.

This clonotype was found a few times. The chain employs TRBV11-2 and TRBJ1-2; tentatively, D is TRBD1 (5 bases). The V end was cut by 1 base, the J end by 4 bases, with 10 bases between. The CDR3 runs 14 residues. The V gene's germline CDR1 is SGHAT and CDR2 FQNNGV. CDR3 sequence (DNA): TGTGCCAGCAGCTTAGGCCAGGGCTTCTATGGCTACACCTTC. It specifies CASSLGQGFYGYTF.

This clonotype was seen only once. This chain uses TRBV19 with TRBJ2-7; TRBD2 aligns across 7 bases. There are 14 residues in the CDR3. The J segment lost 3 bases and the V segment lost 9 bases, leaving 11 bases of the junction unmatched. Germline-derived CDR1 and CDR2 are LNHDA and SQIVND (reference sequence). This chain's CDR3 is CASRKGGAIYEQYF. CDR3 nucleotide sequence: TGTGCCAGCCGCAAGGGAGGGGCGATCTACGAGCAGTACTTC.

The count of this clonotype is one. This chain links TRBV10-3 with TRBJ2-1; D is perhaps TRBD1 (6 bases). Trimming shortened V by 1 base and J by 0 bases, and 13 bases separated the two germline ends. This CDR3 has 17 amino acids. Germline CDR1 ENHRY, CDR2 SYGVKD. DNA of the CDR3: TGTGCCATCAGTGAGTGGGGGCAAGCTAGCTCCTACAATGAGCAGTTCTTC. Translating it yields CAISEWGQASSYNEQFF.

The rearrangement links TRBV7-9 to TRBJ1-1; 9 positions agree with TRBD1. Germline CDR1 is SEHNR and CDR2 is FQNEAQ (reference sequence). V shed 4 bases and J 2 bases; nucleotides not matched to a gene: 5. The CDR3 length is 15 residues. CDR3 amino acids: CASSSVGQGNTEAFF. In nucleotides, the CDR3 is TGTGCCAGCAGCTCCGTGGGACAGGGTAACACTGAAGCTTTCTTT. Supplemented by reference TRBV7-9 and TRBJ1-1, the full variable domain reads DTGVSQNPRHKITKRGQNVTFRCDPISEHNRLYWYRQTLGQGPEFLTYFQNEAQLEKSRLLSDRFSAERPKGSFSTLEIQRTEQGDSAMYLCASSSVGQGNTEAFFGQGTRLTVV.

In its sample, this clonotype was seen a few times. The chain has TRBV12-3 or TRBV12-4 and TRBJ2-5, with D possibly called TRBD1 or TRBD2 (5 bases each). V lost 7 bases and J 1 base, leaving 16 bases between the germline ends. This CDR3 spans 15 amino acids. The CDR3 nucleotides are TGTGCCAGCACCCCACTAGGTGGGGGCCAAGAGACCCAGTACTTC. Translating it yields CASTPLGGGQETQYF.

V gene TRBV29-1 combines with J gene TRBJ2-7, with 7 bases fitting TRBD1. Germline V gene lookup returns CDR1 SQVTM and CDR2 ANQGSEA. The CDR3 length is 12 residues. The ends lost 7 bases at V and 5 bases at J; junction bases unmatched: 8. CDR3 amino acids: CSATTGINEQYF. In nucleotides, the CDR3 is TGCAGCGCTACGACAGGGATTAACGAGCAGTACTTC.

The J gene is TRBJ2-5, the V gene TRBV28; 7 bases map to TRBD1. The end of the DNA aligns better with TRBJ2-7, so the J call may be wrong. CDR3 size: 16 residues. Germline assignment: CDR1 MDHEN and CDR2 SYDVKM. CDR3 sequence reads: CASSLGKNRGSYEQYF. CDR3 nucleotides: TGTGCCAGCAGTTTGGGGAAGAACAGGGGCTCCTACGAGCAGTACTTC.